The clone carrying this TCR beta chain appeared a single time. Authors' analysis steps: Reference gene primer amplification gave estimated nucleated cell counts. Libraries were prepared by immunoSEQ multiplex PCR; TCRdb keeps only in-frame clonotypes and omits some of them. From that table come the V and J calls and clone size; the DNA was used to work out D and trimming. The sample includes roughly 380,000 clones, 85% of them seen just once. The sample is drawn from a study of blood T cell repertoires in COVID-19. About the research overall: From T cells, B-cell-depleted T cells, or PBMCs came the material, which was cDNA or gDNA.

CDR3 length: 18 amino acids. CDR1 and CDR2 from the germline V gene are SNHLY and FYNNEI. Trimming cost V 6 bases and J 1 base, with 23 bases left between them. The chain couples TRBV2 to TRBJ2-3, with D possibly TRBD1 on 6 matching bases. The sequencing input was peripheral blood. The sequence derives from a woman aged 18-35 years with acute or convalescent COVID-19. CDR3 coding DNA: TGTGCCAGCAGGGCAACTCCAGGGGAAGGGGTCGGCACAGATACGCAGTATTTT. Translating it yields CASRATPGEGVGTDTQYF.